The sample holds one count of the clone carrying this T cell receptor beta chain. This record comes from a study of T-cell reconstitution after alpha-beta-depleted transplantation in children. This CDR3 has 17 residues. The V gene lost 0 bases and the J gene lost 0 bases, with 12 bases spanning the gap. Germline CDR1 and CDR2: SGHRS and YFSETQ. Construction of the TCRbeta library involved unique molecular identifiers. MiXCR, run by TCRdb on the PCR reads, gives a single entry per CDR3 protein. The repertoire has around 670,000 distinct CDR3 sequences, under 15% of them found once; the top ten carry 0.79%.

This specimen was PBMCs, taken before TCRalphabeta/CD19-depleted stem cell transplant. The TCR sequence derives from a girl aged 2 to 9 with congenital amegakaryocytic thrombocytopenia, due to receive a stem cell transplant. V gene TRBV5-1 combines with J gene TRBJ2-2; no definite D call. DNA for the CDR3: TGCGCCAGCAGCTTGGTTTTCGGCCTCCCGAACACCGGGGAGCTGTTTTTT. It is translated as CASSLVFGLPNTGELFF.